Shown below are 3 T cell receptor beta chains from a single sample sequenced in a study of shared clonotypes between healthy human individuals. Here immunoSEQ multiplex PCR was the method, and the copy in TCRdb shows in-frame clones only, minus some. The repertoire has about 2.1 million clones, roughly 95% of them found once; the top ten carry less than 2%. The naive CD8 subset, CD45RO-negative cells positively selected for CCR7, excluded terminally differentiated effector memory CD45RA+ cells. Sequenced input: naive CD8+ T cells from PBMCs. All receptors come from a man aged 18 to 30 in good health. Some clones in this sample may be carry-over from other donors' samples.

CDR3 region: CASSFLGQYEWGYTF. In DNA, the CDR3 is TGTGCCAGCAGCTTCTTGGGGCAGTACGAGTGGGGCTACACCTTC. The rearrangement links TRBV7-2 to TRBJ1-2; a weak D match, TRBD1 (5 bases). Germline assignment: CDR1 SGHTA and CDR2 FQGNSA. The CDR3 loop spans 15 amino acids. V was cut by 3 bases and J by 8 bases, with 19 bases left in between.

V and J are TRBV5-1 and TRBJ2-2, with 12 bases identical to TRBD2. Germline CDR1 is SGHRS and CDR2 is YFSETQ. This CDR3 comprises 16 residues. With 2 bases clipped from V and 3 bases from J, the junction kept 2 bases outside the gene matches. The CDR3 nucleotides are TGCGCCAGCAGCTTAGGACTAGCGGGACACACCGGGGAGCTGTTTTTT. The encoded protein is CASSLGLAGHTGELFF.

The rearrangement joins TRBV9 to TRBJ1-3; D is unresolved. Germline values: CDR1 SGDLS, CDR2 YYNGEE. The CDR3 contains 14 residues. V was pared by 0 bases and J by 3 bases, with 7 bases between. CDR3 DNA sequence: TGTGCCAGCAGCGTAGTGGCAGATGGAAACACCATATATTTT. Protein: CASSVVADGNTIYF.